The entry below describes one T cell receptor beta chain. It has no known antigen specificity. The record has no base qualities; no much larger clone is one base away. Profiling of TCR beta VDJ combinations and CDR3 sequences used genomic DNA as the template. An Illumina HiSeq 2000 was the platform used for TCR repertoire sequencing. The study's processing was this. TRBV/TRBJ rearrangement plots, CDR3 size and DJ length profiles, and Simpson's diversity index were used to assess repertoires. Whichever DNA sequence was most abundant in the deep sequencing data was defined as the immunodominant clone. CDR3 amino acid sequences were screened for sharing across subjects and compared with published repertoires and the VDJdb database. TCRdb trimmed the raw reads at Q25, called clones with MiXCR and kept productive beta chains. Identical CDR3 protein sequences are pooled into one entry, listed with their most common genes and DNA. Clone size and V and J calls follow TCRdb, not the original study. This sample lists hundreds of thousands of distinct CDR3 sequences; 55% to 70% were detected once. The ten largest clonotypes hold 3.5% to 4.5% of the sample.

TCR repertoires of sorted CD4+ and CD8+ blood T cells from severe aplastic anemia patients and healthy subjects were deep-sequenced in the study. Ficoll-Paque density gradient centrifugation was used to isolate peripheral blood mononuclear cells. Before DNA was extracted, CD4+ and CD8+ T cells were sorted using either FACS or magnetic beads. At the junction V is shortened by 1 base and J by 14 bases, with 14 bases in between. The CDR1 and CDR2 encoded by the germline V gene (reference sequence) are LNHDA and SQIVND. Taken from cysteine to phenylalanine, the CDR3 has 12 residues. Only CDR3 DNA is held: 36 bases, read in frame from base 1. This sample is part of a study of CD8+CD57+ T cells in acquired aplastic anemia listed by TCRdb under 2018. Context from the whole study: On average, sorted CD4+ and CD8+ cells yielded around 3.5 ug of extracted DNA, with a range of about 0.17 to 27.4 ug. For healthy donor samples, the average read count was about 9.9 million for CD4+ cells and approximately 11 million for CD8+ cells.

Results and caveats for the whole study, not just this receptor: Patients and healthy controls showed no significant difference in CD8+ Simpson's diversity (P=0.060). Around 27 CD8+ CDR3 sequences were found to be shared between patients and controls, but these sequences appeared to be highly expressed in patients and within the immunodominant clones of the patients.

The sample taken for sequencing was sorted CD4+, CD8+, or CD8+CD57+ T cells (not recorded which) from PBMCs. The sequence was obtained from a human donor in good health, serving as a control. The V and J segments used are TRBV19 and TRBJ1-1; the D gene is possibly TRBD1, with 6 bases matching. The CDR3 in this case is CASSIGGARWFF. The bases read TGTGCCAGTAGTATAGGGGGGGCGCGGTGGTTCTTT.